The next 14 T cell receptor beta chains were all read from a single sample in a study of T cell responses to AZD1222 COVID-19 vaccine. The assay was immunoSEQ multiplex PCR, and TCRdb's table has in-frame clones only and misses some. The sample yields about 120,000 clones, roughly 86% seen once. Sequenced material: peripheral blood, taken on day 0 of AZD1222 vaccination. Receptors were obtained from an adult in good health.

The gene calls are TRBV6-5 and TRBJ2-7, with D uncertain. The V and J ends lost 0 bases and 1 base respectively, with 7 bases between them. CDR1 is MNHEY, CDR2 SVGAGI, per germline. This CDR3 has 14 amino acids. This CDR3 is CASSYSYRSYEQYF. In DNA, the CDR3 is TGTGCCAGCAGTTACTCGTACAGATCCTACGAGCAGTACTTC.

The gene calls are TRBV27 and TRBJ1-2, with 8 positions matching TRBD1. Germline V gene sequence: CDR1 MNHEY, CDR2 SMNVEV (reference sequence). The CDR3 runs to 15 residues. The V segment lost 1 base and the J segment 5 bases; nucleotides outside the gene matches: 6. The CDR3 sequence is CASSLWGQDPYGYTF. CDR3 in DNA: TGTGCCAGCAGTTTATGGGGACAGGACCCATATGGCTACACCTTC.

V is TRBV12-3 or TRBV12-4 and J is TRBJ1-1; TRBD1 aligns across 7 bases. Losses at the gene ends were 6 bases for V and 8 bases for J; bases not matched to a gene: 9. This CDR3 has 13 residues. As DNA, the CDR3 is TGTGCCAGCAGCAGAACCGGGACAGAGGAAGCTTTCTTT. Encoded protein: CASSRTGTEEAFF.

The V call is TRBV2, the J call TRBJ2-2; 11 bases map to TRBD2. With 4 bases clipped from V and 3 bases from J, the junction kept 7 bases outside the gene matches. This CDR3 has 17 amino acids. The germline V gene encodes CDR1 SNHLY and CDR2 FYNNEI. The CDR3 is CASSGASGLADTGELFF. In DNA, the CDR3 is TGTGCCAGCAGTGGGGCGTCGGGACTAGCGGACACCGGGGAGCTGTTTTTT. The whole variable domain, remainder taken from reference TRBV2 and TRBJ2-2, is EPEVTQTPSHQVTQMGQEVILRCVPISNHLYFYWYRQILGQKVEFLVSFYNNEISEKSEIFDDQFSVERPDGSNFTLKIRSTKLEDSAMYFCASSGASGLADTGELFFGEGSRLTVL.

This chain links TRBV18 with TRBJ2-5, with 8 bases fitting TRBD2. Germline values: CDR1 KGHSH, CDR2 LQKENI. This CDR3 comprises 15 residues. J lost 3 bases, V lost 3 bases, and 6 bases had no gene match. The CDR3 DNA sequence: TGTGCCAGCTCACCGGCGAGCGGGAGCGAAGAGACCCAGTACTTC. Protein: CASSPASGSEETQYF.

The chain has TRBV29-1 and TRBJ2-3, with D perhaps TRBD1 or TRBD2 (5 bases each). Germline CDR1 SQVTM, CDR2 ANQGSEA. V was cut by 4 bases and J by 3 bases, with 11 bases left in between. The CDR3 is made up of 13 amino acids. Written as DNA, the CDR3 is TGCAGCGTTGTCAGGGAGCAGACAGATACGCAGTATTTT. Translated, it gives CSVVREQTDTQYF.

This chain uses TRBV30 with TRBJ1-5; D gene unclear. Trimming pared 2 bases from V and 5 bases from J, leaving 19 bases between. Germline assignment: CDR1 GTSNPN and CDR2 SVGIG (reference sequence). This CDR3 has 16 amino acids. The CDR3 reads CAWSTLGSYNDQPQHF. Written as DNA, the CDR3 is TGTGCCTGGAGTACCCTGGGGAGCTATAATGATCAGCCCCAGCATTTT.

The J gene is TRBJ1-3, the V gene TRBV5-8; maybe TRBD1 (5 bases). Per germline, CDR1 SGHTS and CDR2 YDEGEE. V was cut by 2 bases and J by 1 base, with 10 bases left in between. The CDR3 contains 15 residues. The CDR3 nucleotides read TGTGCCAGCAGCTTTCAGGGTCGGTCTGGAAACACCATATATTTT. Its translation is CASSFQGRSGNTIYF.

J is TRBJ2-3 and V is TRBV2; D unresolved. The CDR3 contains 14 residues. Germline V gene data show CDR1 as SNHLY and CDR2 as FYNNEI. Trimming stripped 3 bases from V and 1 base from J, with 8 bases between. The CDR3 sequence: CASSDDTRTDTQYF. CDR3 sequence (DNA): TGTGCCAGCAGTGATGACACCCGCACAGATACGCAGTATTTT.

The chain carries TRBV7-2 and TRBJ1-6; D is perhaps TRBD1 (6 bases). The CDR3 is 14 amino acids. Trimming cost V 5 bases and J 5 bases, with 10 bases left between them. Germline CDR1 is SGHTA and CDR2 is FQGNSA. CDR3 in amino acids: CASSRDINNSPLHF. DNA for the CDR3: TGTGCCAGCAGCCGGGACATCAATAATTCACCCCTCCACTTT.

This chain uses TRBV5-4 with TRBJ2-7; 7 bases map to TRBD2. The germline V gene has CDR1 SGHNT and CDR2 YYREEE (reference sequence). Germline trimming cut 3 bases from V and 3 bases from J; bases unmatched to any gene: 3. The CDR3 totals 13 residues. In nucleotides, the CDR3 is TGTGCCAGCAGCTCCTGGGAGGGCTACGAGCAGTACTTC. Its protein is CASSSWEGYEQYF.

J is TRBJ2-5 and V is TRBV2; weak D call: TRBD1 (6 bases). The CDR3 sequence is 13 residues long. The V end lost 6 bases, the J end lost 3 bases, and 11 bases lay between the germline ends. The germline V gene encodes CDR1 SNHLY and CDR2 FYNNEI. The CDR3 here is CASSGYREETQYF. The DNA for the CDR3 is TGTGCCAGCAGCGGCTACAGGGAAGAGACCCAGTACTTC.

This chain uses TRBV27 with TRBJ2-1; possibly TRBD2 for D (6 bases). This CDR3 contains 14 residues. CDR1 and CDR2 from the germline V gene are MNHEY and SMNVEV (reference sequence). Between the trimmed V and J ends, which lost 8 bases and 0 bases, there was a span of 11 bases. The CDR3 protein is CASGTSSSYNEQFF. Written as DNA, the CDR3 is TGTGCCAGCGGGACTTCAAGCTCCTACAATGAGCAGTTCTTC.

The rearrangement uses TRBV3-1 (or the pseudogene TRBV3-2) and TRBJ2-7, with D perhaps TRBD1 or TRBD2 (5 bases each). This CDR3 region has 15 residues. In germline, CDR1 is LGHDT, CDR2 YNNKEL (reference sequence). Trimming removed 1 base at V and 4 bases at J, with 14 bases between. As DNA, the CDR3 is TGTGCCAGCAGCCAAGCGGGGCAACGATTGTACGAGCAGTACTTC. Translating it yields CASSQAGQRLYEQYF.